One sample yielded the 7 T cell receptor beta chains listed below, sequenced in a study of blood T cell repertoires in COVID-19. Sequencing used immunoSEQ multiplex PCR; TCRdb keeps in-frame clones, though not all of them. The sample yields roughly 200,000 clones, around 80% seen once. Sequencing was done on a sample of peripheral blood. The receptors derive from a woman aged 70-85 years with acute or convalescent COVID-19.

This chain uses TRBV5-1 with TRBJ2-2; D might be TRBD1 (5 bases). This CDR3 is built from 16 residues. Germline V CDR1 and CDR2: SGHRS, YFSETQ. The V end lost 4 bases, the J end lost 2 bases, and 15 bases lay between the germline ends. The CDR3 DNA follows: TGCGCCAGCAGCGGTGGAACAGGCCCAAACACCGGGGAGCTGTTTTTT. Residues: CASSGGTGPNTGELFF.

This chain uses TRBV11-2 with TRBJ2-7; TRBD2 might be the D (6 bases). V was clipped by 3 bases and J by 0 bases, with 18 bases between them. The CDR3 has 17 residues. Germline lookup yields CDR1 SGHAT and CDR2 FQNNGV. CDR3 in amino acids: CASSFRLGQSYSYEQYF. Here the CDR3 DNA reads TGTGCCAGCAGCTTCCGACTAGGCCAGTCCTACTCCTACGAGCAGTACTTC.

This clone was detected only once. This rearrangement joins TRBV28 to TRBJ1-2; no definite D call. CDR3 size: 11 residues. V lost 8 bases and J 4 bases, leaving 8 bases between the germline ends. Germline-derived CDR1 and CDR2 are MDHEN and SYDVKM. CDR3 protein: CASGFFYGYTF. CDR3 DNA: TGTGCCAGCGGCTTTTTCTATGGCTACACCTTC.

This clone is a singleton in its sample. Other DNA variants within this sample encode the same CDR3. The chain links TRBV5-1 to TRBJ2-1, with D possibly being TRBD2 (5 bases). CDR1 SGHRS and CDR2 YFSETQ come from the germline V gene. Trimming pared 4 bases from V and 2 bases from J, leaving 7 bases between. The CDR3 has 13 residues. CDR3 sequence: CASSAGTYNEQFF. CDR3 coding DNA: TGCGCCAGCAGCGCCGGGACCTACAATGAGCAGTTCTTC.

This clone was counted a few times. V usage is TRBV30 and J usage is TRBJ2-2; the D is unclear. Per germline, CDR1 GTSNPN and CDR2 SVGIG (reference sequence). Trimming pared 0 bases from V and 6 bases from J, leaving 8 bases between. This CDR3 is 13 amino acids long. The CDR3 region has the DNA TGTGCCTGGAGTGTACAGTCGGCCGGGGAGCTGTTTTTT. This gives the protein CAWSVQSAGELFF.

CDR3 loop: CASSLVAATMNTEAFF. The CDR3 DNA follows: TGTGCCAGCAGCTTAGTGGCAGCAACTATGAACACTGAAGCTTTCTTT. The chain has TRBV7-8 and TRBJ1-1; no clear D gene. The CDR3 sequence is 16 residues long. Germline V gene sequence: CDR1 SGHVS, CDR2 FQNEAQ. Between the trimmed V and J ends, which lost 1 base and 0 bases, there was a span of 12 bases.

This clone came up a few times. The J gene is TRBJ1-4, the V gene TRBV29-1; D remains ambiguous. The V end lost 0 bases, the J end lost 0 bases, and 8 bases lay between the germline ends. The CDR3 runs 15 residues. Germline V gene sequence: CDR1 SQVTM, CDR2 ANQGSEA. For the CDR3, the DNA is TGCAGCGTTGAAGATCCGTCAGCAACTAATGAAAAACTGTTTTTT. It yields the protein CSVEDPSATNEKLFF.